Shown below are 20 T cell receptor beta chains from a single sample sequenced in a study of blood T cell repertoires in COVID-19. Generated by immunoSEQ multiplex PCR, the TCRdb table keeps only in-frame clones and is missing some. Of around 290,000 clones listed, approximately 88% are singletons. Material: PBMCs or T cells enriched from blood (not recorded which). The receptors shown here come from a woman in her thirties or forties who had recovered from COVID-19.

V gene TRBV5-1 combines with J gene TRBJ2-7; 9 bases fit TRBD1. The junction had 6 bases not matched to a gene; V was cut back by 3 bases and J by 2 bases. This CDR3 spans 15 amino acids. CDR1 is SGHRS, CDR2 YFSETQ, per germline. The CDR3 is CASSSGQGLPYEQYF. As DNA, the CDR3 is TGCGCCAGCAGCTCGGGACAGGGATTACCCTACGAGCAGTACTTC.

This sequence joins TRBV19 and TRBJ2-2; 8 bases match TRBD2. The CDR3 totals 15 residues. With 3 bases clipped from V and 5 bases from J, the junction kept 5 bases outside the gene matches. Looked up from germline, CDR1 is LNHDA and CDR2 is SQIVND (reference sequence). CDR3 DNA: TGTGCCAGTAGTATCCCCGGGGGGGCGACCGGGGAGCTGTTTTTT. This gives the protein CASSIPGGATGELFF.

This clone was observed a few times. CDR3 sequence reads: CASSLGEWNYGYTF. CDR3 sequence (DNA): TGTGCCAGCAGCTTAGGGGAGTGGAACTATGGCTACACCTTC. This chain connects TRBV7-9 to TRBJ1-2; no clear D. Trimming took off 1 base at V and 2 bases at J, with 8 bases between the two ends. Germline assignment: CDR1 SEHNR and CDR2 FQNEAQ (reference sequence). This CDR3 comprises 14 residues.

V usage is TRBV5-1 and J usage is TRBJ1-2; 8 nucleotides match TRBD1. Germline trimming cut 3 bases from V and 8 bases from J; bases unmatched to any gene: 6. Germline V gene data show CDR1 as SGHRS and CDR2 as YFSETQ. This CDR3 is built from 13 residues. CDR3 in amino acids: CASSSGQGSGYTF. The CDR3 DNA sequence: TGCGCCAGCAGCTCTGGACAGGGAAGCGGCTACACCTTC.

This rearrangement joins TRBV27 to TRBJ2-5, with D possibly matching TRBD2 (7 bases). Per germline, CDR1 MNHEY and CDR2 SMNVEV (reference sequence). The CDR3 consists of 13 residues. V gave up 6 bases and J gave up 5 bases, with 13 bases separating them. CDR3 loop: CASRKQGGETQYF. In nucleotides, the CDR3 is TGTGCCAGCAGGAAACAGGGAGGGGAGACCCAGTACTTC.

This chain links TRBV5-6 with TRBJ2-3; 9 bases match TRBD1. Germline V gives CDR1 SGHDT, CDR2 YYEEEE. The CDR3 totals 16 residues. V lost 4 bases and J lost 6; bases outside the gene matches: 12. CDR3 in amino acids: CASSPDRGSGVDTQYF. The CDR3, as DNA: TGTGCCAGCAGCCCGGACAGGGGATCTGGGGTGGATACGCAGTATTTT. Drawing the rest from reference TRBV5-6 and TRBJ2-3, the complete variable domain is DAGVTQSPTHLIKTRGQQVTLRCSPKSGHDTVSWYQQALGQGPQFIFQYYEEEERQRGNFPDRFSGHQFPNYSSELNVNALLLGDSALYLCASSPDRGSGVDTQYFGPGTRLTVL.

This rearrangement joins TRBV30 to TRBJ1-2, with 8 nucleotides matching TRBD1. The CDR3 has 14 residues. Germline values: CDR1 GTSNPN, CDR2 SVGIG (reference sequence). The J segment lost 8 bases and the V segment lost 0 bases, leaving 8 bases of the junction unmatched. The CDR3 protein is CAWSVGQGSRGYTF. CDR3 coding DNA: TGTGCCTGGAGTGTCGGACAGGGCTCGAGGGGCTACACCTTC. The full variable domain, its missing parts supplied by reference TRBV30 and TRBJ1-2, is SQTIHQWPATLVQPVGSPLSLECTVEGTSNPNLYWYRQAAGRGLQLLFYSVGIGQISSEVPQNLSASRPQDRQFILSSKKLLLSDSGFYLCAWSVGQGSRGYTFGSGTRLTVV.

V is TRBV5-1 and J is TRBJ1-1, with 10 bases fitting TRBD1. Trimming removed 2 bases from V and 4 bases from J; junction bases left unmatched: 8. CDR1 SGHRS and CDR2 YFSETQ come from the germline V gene. The CDR3 is 16 residues long. In DNA form, the CDR3 reads TGCGCCAGCAGCTTAGGGACGAGGACAGGGGGCACTGAAGCTTTCTTT. This encodes CASSLGTRTGGTEAFF.

The V call is TRBV30, the J call TRBJ1-1, with D possibly TRBD1 on 6 matching bases. The CDR3 has 14 amino acids. Germline V gives CDR1 GTSNPN, CDR2 SVGIG (reference sequence). V was trimmed by 4 bases and J by 1 base, leaving 13 bases between them. The CDR3 loop reads CAWITGTQNTEAFF. DNA for the CDR3: TGTGCCTGGATCACCGGGACACAGAACACTGAAGCTTTCTTT.

The chain carries TRBV3-1 (or the pseudogene TRBV3-2) and TRBJ1-4, with D possibly being TRBD1 (6 bases). The germline V gene has CDR1 LGHDT and CDR2 YNNKEL (reference sequence). This CDR3 contains 14 residues. V lost 6 bases, J lost 3 bases, and 11 bases lay in between. The CDR3 spells CASRRGAANEKLFF. CDR3 sequence (DNA): TGTGCCAGCAGGCGGGGGGCAGCTAATGAAAAACTGTTTTTT.

The rearrangement joins TRBV9 to TRBJ1-5, with 7 bases lining up with TRBD1. Germline values: CDR1 SGDLS, CDR2 YYNGEE. This CDR3 region has 14 residues. Trimming cost V 2 bases and J 5 bases; bases outside gene matches: 4. CDR3 DNA: TGTGCCAGCAGCGTTGGGACAGTGGATCAGCCCCAGCATTTT. Translation: CASSVGTVDQPQHF.

The chain is built from TRBV6-1 and TRBJ2-5, with 8 nucleotides matching TRBD1. This CDR3 comprises 15 residues. The germline V gene has CDR1 MNHNS and CDR2 SASEGT. Losses at the gene ends were 5 bases for V and 4 bases for J; bases not matched to a gene: 9. The CDR3 DNA sequence: TGTGCCAGCAGTAAAGGACAGGGATTAGCAGAGACCCAGTACTTC. Encoded protein: CASSKGQGLAETQYF.

The chain combines TRBV12-3 or TRBV12-4 with TRBJ1-5; no clear D gene. V was cut by 3 bases and J by 4 bases, with 7 bases left in between. The CDR3 loop spans 13 amino acids. For the CDR3, the DNA is TGTGCCAGCAGTTTCAACCGGAATCAGCCCCAGCATTTT. It translates to CASSFNRNQPQHF.

V gene TRBV7-9 combines with J gene TRBJ1-2; perhaps TRBD1 as D (5 bases). The CDR3 is 14 amino acids. CDR1 is SEHNR and CDR2 is FQNEAQ in the germline V gene (reference sequence). V lost 0 bases to trimming and J lost 4 bases, with 9 bases between them. The CDR3 here is CASSLAQGSYGYTF. CDR3 DNA sequence: TGTGCCAGCAGCTTAGCTCAGGGATCCTATGGCTACACCTTC.

The V and J genes are TRBV7-2 and TRBJ2-1, with TRBD1 matching over 9 bases. Unmatched junction bases numbered 7, after V lost 4 bases and J lost 3 bases. This CDR3 is built from 16 residues. The germline gives CDR1 SGHTA, CDR2 FQGNSA. The CDR3 is CASSWGQGGNYNEQFF. Written as DNA, the CDR3 is TGTGCCAGCAGCTGGGGACAGGGAGGGAACTACAATGAGCAGTTCTTC.

With regard to this clone: Other DNA sequences in this sample translate to the same CDR3. The rearrangement joins TRBV20-1 to TRBJ2-1, with TRBD2 as a possible D gene (5 bases). Germline CDR1 DFQATT, CDR2 SNEGSKA (reference sequence). Trimming took off 6 bases at V and 4 bases at J, with 7 bases between the two ends. The CDR3 contains 11 residues. The CDR3 spells CSAREYNEQFF. DNA of the CDR3: TGCAGTGCGAGGGAGTACAATGAGCAGTTCTTC.

The genes are TRBV5-1 and TRBJ2-2, with 9 bases that match TRBD2. Germline assignment: CDR1 SGHRS and CDR2 YFSETQ. CDR3 length: 15 amino acids. V shed 0 bases, J shed 6 bases, and the junction held 3 bases outside the gene matches. CDR3: CASSLGSGSAGELFF. The CDR3 DNA follows: TGCGCCAGCAGCTTGGGTAGCGGGAGTGCCGGGGAGCTGTTTTTT.

The gene calls are TRBV5-1 and TRBJ1-5; the match to TRBD1 covers 10 bases. The germline V gene encodes CDR1 SGHRS and CDR2 YFSETQ. The CDR3 covers 15 residues. The V and J ends lost 2 bases and 6 bases, in that order; junction bases with no gene match: 5. CDR3 residues: CASSLGTGVGQPQHF. As DNA, the CDR3 is TGCGCCAGCAGCTTAGGGACAGGGGTCGGTCAGCCCCAGCATTTT.

J is TRBJ1-4 and V is TRBV5-5; possible D gene TRBD1, 6 bases. Germline V gene data show CDR1 as SGHKS and CDR2 as YYEKEE (reference sequence). V gave up 2 bases and J gave up 5 bases, with 13 bases separating them. CDR3 length: 15 amino acids. In DNA form, the CDR3 reads TGTGCCAGCAGCTTACAGGGATCGGGAAATGAAAAACTGTTTTTT. This translates into CASSLQGSGNEKLFF.

This clone was picked up one time. The V gene is TRBV5-1, the J gene TRBJ2-7; D not certain. There are 15 residues in the CDR3. Germline lookup yields CDR1 SGHRS and CDR2 YFSETQ. Trimming took 0 bases from V and 6 from J, leaving 16 bases between them. This CDR3 is CASSLGDSRGREQYF. CDR3 DNA sequence: TGCGCCAGCAGCTTGGGCGACTCCCGAGGTCGCGAGCAGTACTTC. The full variable domain, its missing parts supplied by reference TRBV5-1 and TRBJ2-7, is KAGVTQTPRYLIKTRGQQVTLSCSPISGHRSVSWYQQTPGQGLQFLFEYFSETQRNKGNFPGRFSGRQFSNSRSEMNVSTLELGDSALYLCASSLGDSRGREQYFGPGTRLTVT.